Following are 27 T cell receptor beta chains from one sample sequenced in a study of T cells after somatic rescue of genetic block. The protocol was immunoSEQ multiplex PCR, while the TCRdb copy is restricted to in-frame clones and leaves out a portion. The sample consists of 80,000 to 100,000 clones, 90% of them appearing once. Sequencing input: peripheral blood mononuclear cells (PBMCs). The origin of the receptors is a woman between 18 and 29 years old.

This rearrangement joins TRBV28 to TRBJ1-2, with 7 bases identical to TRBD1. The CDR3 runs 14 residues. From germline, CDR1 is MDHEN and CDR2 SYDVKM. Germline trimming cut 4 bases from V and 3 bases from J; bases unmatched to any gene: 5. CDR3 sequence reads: CASSSQGVYYGYTF. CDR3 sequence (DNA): TGTGCCAGCAGTTCGCAGGGGGTGTACTATGGCTACACCTTC.

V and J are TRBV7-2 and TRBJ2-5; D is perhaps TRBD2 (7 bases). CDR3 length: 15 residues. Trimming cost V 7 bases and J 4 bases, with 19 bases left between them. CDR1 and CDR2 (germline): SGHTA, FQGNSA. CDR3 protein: CASNLEGGERETQYF. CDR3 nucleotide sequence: TGTGCCAGCAACCTGGAAGGGGGGGAAAGAGAGACCCAGTACTTC.

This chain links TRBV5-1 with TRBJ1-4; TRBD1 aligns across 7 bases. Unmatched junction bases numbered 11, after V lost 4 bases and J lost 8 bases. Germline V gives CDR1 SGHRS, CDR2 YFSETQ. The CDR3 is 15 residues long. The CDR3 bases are TGCGCCAGCAGCCCAGGGGGATCGTCCCGGGAAAAACTGTTTTTT. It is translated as CASSPGGSSREKLFF.

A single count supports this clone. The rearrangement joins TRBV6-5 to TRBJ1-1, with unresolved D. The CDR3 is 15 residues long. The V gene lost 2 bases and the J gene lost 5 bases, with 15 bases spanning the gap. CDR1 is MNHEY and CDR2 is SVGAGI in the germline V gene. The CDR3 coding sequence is TGTGCCAGCAGTTACGGCACGGGTGTGGGGACTGAAGCTTTCTTT. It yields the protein CASSYGTGVGTEAFF.

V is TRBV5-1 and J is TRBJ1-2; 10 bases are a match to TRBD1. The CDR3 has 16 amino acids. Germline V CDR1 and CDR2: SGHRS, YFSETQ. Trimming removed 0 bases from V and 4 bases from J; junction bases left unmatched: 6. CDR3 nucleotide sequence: TGCGCCAGCAGCTTGGTGGGACAGGGGATATTCTATGGCTACACCTTC. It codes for CASSLVGQGIFYGYTF. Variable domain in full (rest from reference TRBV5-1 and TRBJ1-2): KAGVTQTPRYLIKTRGQQVTLSCSPISGHRSVSWYQQTPGQGLQFLFEYFSETQRNKGNFPGRFSGRQFSNSRSEMNVSTLELGDSALYLCASSLVGQGIFYGYTFGSGTRLTVV.

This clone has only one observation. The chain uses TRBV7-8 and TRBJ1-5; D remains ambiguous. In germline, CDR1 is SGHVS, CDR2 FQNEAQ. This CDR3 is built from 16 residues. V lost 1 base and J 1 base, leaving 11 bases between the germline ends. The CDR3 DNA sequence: TGTGCCAGCAGCTTAGTTGGCGGGCGGAGCAATCAGCCCCAGCATTTT. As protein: CASSLVGGRSNQPQHF.

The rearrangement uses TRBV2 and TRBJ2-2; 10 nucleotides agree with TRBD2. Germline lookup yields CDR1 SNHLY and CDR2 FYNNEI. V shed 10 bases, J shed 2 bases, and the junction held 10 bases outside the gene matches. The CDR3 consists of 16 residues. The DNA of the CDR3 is TGTGCCACCCGGACTAGCGGAAGCCTAAACACCGGGGAGCTGTTTTTT. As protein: CATRTSGSLNTGELFF.

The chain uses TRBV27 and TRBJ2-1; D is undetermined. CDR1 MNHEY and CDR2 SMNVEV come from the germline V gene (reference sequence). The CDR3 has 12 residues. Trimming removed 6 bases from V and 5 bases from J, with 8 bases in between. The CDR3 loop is CASSSQNNEQFF. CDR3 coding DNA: TGTGCCAGCAGCTCACAGAACAATGAGCAGTTCTTC.

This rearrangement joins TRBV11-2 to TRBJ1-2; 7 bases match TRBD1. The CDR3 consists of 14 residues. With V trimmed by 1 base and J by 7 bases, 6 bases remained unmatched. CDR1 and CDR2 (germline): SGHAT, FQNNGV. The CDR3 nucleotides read TGTGCCAGCAGCTTAGCCTACACAGGGGTTGGCTACACCTTC. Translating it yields CASSLAYTGVGYTF.

This chain's CDR3 is CASSPPGQDSNQPQHF. DNA for the CDR3: TGTGCCAGCAGTCCCCCGGGGCAAGATAGCAATCAGCCCCAGCATTTT. This sequence joins TRBV28 and TRBJ1-5; tentatively, D is TRBD1 (5 bases). CDR1 and CDR2 (germline): MDHEN, SYDVKM. V lost 5 bases, J lost 0 bases, and 14 bases lay in between. The CDR3 contains 16 residues.

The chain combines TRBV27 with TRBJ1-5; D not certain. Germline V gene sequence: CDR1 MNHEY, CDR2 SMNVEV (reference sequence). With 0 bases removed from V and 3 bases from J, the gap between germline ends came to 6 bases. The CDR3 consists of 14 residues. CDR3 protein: CASSLSHNNQPQHF. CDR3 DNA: TGTGCCAGCAGTTTATCCCACAACAATCAGCCCCAGCATTTT.

CDR3: CASRQADRGYGYTF. The CDR3 bases are TGCGCCAGCAGACAGGCCGACAGGGGCTATGGCTACACCTTC. V is TRBV23-1 and J is TRBJ1-2, with TRBD1 matching 8 bases. TRBV23-1 is an ORF, with its function uncertain. This CDR3 region has 14 residues. After removal of 6 bases from V and 4 bases from J, the junction contained 7 bases not matched to a gene.

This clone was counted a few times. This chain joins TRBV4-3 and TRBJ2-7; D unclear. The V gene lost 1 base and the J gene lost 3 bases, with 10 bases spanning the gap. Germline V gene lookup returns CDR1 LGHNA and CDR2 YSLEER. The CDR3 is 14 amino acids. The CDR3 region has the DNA TGCGCCAGCAGCCAAGTTGTTGAAGGCTACGAGCAGTACTTC. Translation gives CASSQVVEGYEQYF.

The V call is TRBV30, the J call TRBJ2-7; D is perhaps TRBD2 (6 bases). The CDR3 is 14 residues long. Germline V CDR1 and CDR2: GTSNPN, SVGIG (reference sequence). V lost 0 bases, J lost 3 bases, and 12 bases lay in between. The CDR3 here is CAWSVSGGGYEQYF. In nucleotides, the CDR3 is TGTGCCTGGAGTGTAAGTGGGGGAGGCTACGAGCAGTACTTC.

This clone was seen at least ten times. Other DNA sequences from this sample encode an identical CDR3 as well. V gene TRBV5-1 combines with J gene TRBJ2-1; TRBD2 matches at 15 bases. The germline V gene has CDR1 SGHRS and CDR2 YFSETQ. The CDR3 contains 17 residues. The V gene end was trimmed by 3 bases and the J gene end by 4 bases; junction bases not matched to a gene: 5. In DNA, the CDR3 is TGCGCCAGCAGCTGGACTAGCGGGAGGGCCGGATACAATGAGCAGTTCTTC. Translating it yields CASSWTSGRAGYNEQFF.

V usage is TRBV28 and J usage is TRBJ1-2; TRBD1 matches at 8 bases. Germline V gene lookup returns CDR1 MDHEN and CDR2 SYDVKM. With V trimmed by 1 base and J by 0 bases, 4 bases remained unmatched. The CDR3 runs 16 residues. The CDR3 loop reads CASSLLPGQANYGYTF. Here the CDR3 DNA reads TGTGCCAGCAGTTTATTACCGGGACAGGCTAACTATGGCTACACCTTC.

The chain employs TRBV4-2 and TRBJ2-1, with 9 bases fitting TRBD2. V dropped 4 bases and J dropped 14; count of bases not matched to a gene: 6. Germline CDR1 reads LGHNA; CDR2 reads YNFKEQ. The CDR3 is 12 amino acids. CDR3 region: CASSLPGTSKFF. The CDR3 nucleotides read TGTGCCAGCAGCCTACCAGGGACTAGCAAGTTCTTC.

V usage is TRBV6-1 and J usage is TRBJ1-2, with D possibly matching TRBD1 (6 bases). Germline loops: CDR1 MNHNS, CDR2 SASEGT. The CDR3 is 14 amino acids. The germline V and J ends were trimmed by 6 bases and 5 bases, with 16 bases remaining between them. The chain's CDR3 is CASSRYREGYGYTF. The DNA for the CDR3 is TGTGCCAGCAGCAGGTACAGGGAGGGATATGGCTACACCTTC.

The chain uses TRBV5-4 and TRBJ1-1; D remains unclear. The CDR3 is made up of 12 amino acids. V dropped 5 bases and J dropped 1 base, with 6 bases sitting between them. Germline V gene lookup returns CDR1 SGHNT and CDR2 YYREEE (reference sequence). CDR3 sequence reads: CASSTRNTEAFF. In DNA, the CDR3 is TGTGCCAGCAGTACAAGGAACACTGAAGCTTTCTTT. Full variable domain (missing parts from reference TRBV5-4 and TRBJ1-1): ETGVTQSPTHLIKTRGQQVTLRCSSQSGHNTVSWYQQALGQGPQFIFQYYREEENGRGNFPPRFSGLQFPNYSSELNVNALELDDSALYLCASSTRNTEAFFGQGTRLTVV.

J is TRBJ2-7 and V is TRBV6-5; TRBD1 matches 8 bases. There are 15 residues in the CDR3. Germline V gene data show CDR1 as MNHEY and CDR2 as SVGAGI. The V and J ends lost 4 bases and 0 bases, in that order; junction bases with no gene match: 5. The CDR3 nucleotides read TGTGCCAGCAGTTCCCGCAGGGGGCCCTCCTACGAGCAGTACTTC. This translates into CASSSRRGPSYEQYF.

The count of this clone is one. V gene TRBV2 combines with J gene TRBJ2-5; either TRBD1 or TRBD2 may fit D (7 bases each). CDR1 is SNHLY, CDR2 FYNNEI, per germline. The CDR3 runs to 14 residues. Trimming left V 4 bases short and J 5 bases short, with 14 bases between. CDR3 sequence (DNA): TGTGCCAGCAGTGGGACTAGGGGGCGTGAGACCCAGTACTTC. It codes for CASSGTRGRETQYF.

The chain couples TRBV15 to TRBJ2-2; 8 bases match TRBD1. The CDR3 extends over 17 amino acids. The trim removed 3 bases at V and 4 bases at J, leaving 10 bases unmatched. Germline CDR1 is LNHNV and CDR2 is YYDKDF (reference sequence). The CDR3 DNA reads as TGTGCCACCAGCAGGGAGATAGGCAGGGGGCTCACCGGGGAGCTGTTTTTT. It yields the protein CATSREIGRGLTGELFF.

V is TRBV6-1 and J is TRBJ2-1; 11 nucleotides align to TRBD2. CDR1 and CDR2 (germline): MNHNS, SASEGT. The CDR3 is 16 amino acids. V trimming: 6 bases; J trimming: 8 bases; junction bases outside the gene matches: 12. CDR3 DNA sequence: TGTGCCAGCAGCGAATTTTCACTAGCGGGAGAATATGAGCAGTTCTTC. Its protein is CASSEFSLAGEYEQFF.

The CDR3 DNA follows: TGTGCCAGCAGGGAACTAGCGGGAGGGAACCGTGATACGCAGTATTTT. It yields the protein CASRELAGGNRDTQYF. The gene calls are TRBV4-2 and TRBJ2-3; 13 bases are a match to TRBD2. In germline, CDR1 is LGHNA, CDR2 YNFKEQ. The CDR3 contains 16 residues. Unmatched junction bases numbered 9, after V lost 6 bases and J lost 6 bases.

The chain's CDR3 is CSVIGTLDTQYF. The CDR3 region has the DNA TGCAGCGTCATCGGGACTCTAGATACGCAGTATTTT. The V call is TRBV29-1, the J call TRBJ2-3; maybe TRBD2 (6 bases). The germline V gene encodes CDR1 SQVTM and CDR2 ANQGSEA. The CDR3 extends over 12 amino acids. The germline V and J ends were trimmed by 6 bases and 5 bases, with 12 bases remaining between them.

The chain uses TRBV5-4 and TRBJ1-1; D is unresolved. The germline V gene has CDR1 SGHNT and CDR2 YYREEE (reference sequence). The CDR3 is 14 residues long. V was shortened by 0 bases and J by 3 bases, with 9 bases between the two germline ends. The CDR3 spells CASSLGQPDTEAFF. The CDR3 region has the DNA TGTGCCAGCAGCTTGGGGCAGCCAGACACTGAAGCTTTCTTT.

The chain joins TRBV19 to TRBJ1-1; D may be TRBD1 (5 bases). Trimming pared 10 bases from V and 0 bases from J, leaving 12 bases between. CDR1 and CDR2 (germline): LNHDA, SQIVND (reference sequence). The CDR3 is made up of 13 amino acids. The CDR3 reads CATRLGVNTEAFF. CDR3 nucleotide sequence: TGTGCCACCCGGCTAGGGGTGAACACTGAAGCTTTCTTT.